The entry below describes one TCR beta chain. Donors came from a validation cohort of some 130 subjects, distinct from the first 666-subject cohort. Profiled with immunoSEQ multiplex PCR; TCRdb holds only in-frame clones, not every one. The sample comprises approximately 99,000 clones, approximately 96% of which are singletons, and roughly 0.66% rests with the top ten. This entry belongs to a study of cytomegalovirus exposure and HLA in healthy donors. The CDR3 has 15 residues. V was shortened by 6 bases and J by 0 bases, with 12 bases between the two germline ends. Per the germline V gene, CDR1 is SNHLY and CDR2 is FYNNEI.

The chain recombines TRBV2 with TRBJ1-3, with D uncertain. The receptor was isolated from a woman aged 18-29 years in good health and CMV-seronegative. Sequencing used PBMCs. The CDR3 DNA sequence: TGTGCCAGCAGGAGGGAAGGCGGCTCTGGAAACACCATATATTTT. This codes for CASRREGGSGNTIYF.